The clone carrying this T cell receptor (beta chain) was counted once. Its ends do not fully match the called genes, so a read error is possible. This specimen belongs to a study of blood T cell repertoires in COVID-19. Background on the study: The United States, Italy and Spain provided the acute and convalescent COVID-19 samples. PBMCs, B-cell-depleted T cells, or T cells provided the cDNA or gDNA that made up the material.

How the authors handled the data: Researchers report that nucleated cell counts were estimated from reference gene primer amplification. Data came from immunoSEQ multiplex PCR; TCRdb stores just in-frame clones and leaves some out. The V and J calls and clone size were taken over from that table, and D and trimming were inferred from the DNA. The sample contains roughly 38,000 clones, 86% of which appear only once. The length of the CDR3 is 15 residues. Germline CDR1 and CDR2: SGHAT and FQDESV (reference sequence). The chain is built from TRBV11-1 and TRBJ2-1, with 12 nucleotides matching TRBD1. The specimen sequenced was peripheral blood. This TCR was recovered from a man between 65 and 79 years old with acute or convalescent COVID-19. The CDR3, as DNA: TGTGCCAGCAGCTCCGGGACAGGGGGCTACGATGAGCAGTTCTTC. Amino acid sequence: CASSSGTGGYDEQFF.